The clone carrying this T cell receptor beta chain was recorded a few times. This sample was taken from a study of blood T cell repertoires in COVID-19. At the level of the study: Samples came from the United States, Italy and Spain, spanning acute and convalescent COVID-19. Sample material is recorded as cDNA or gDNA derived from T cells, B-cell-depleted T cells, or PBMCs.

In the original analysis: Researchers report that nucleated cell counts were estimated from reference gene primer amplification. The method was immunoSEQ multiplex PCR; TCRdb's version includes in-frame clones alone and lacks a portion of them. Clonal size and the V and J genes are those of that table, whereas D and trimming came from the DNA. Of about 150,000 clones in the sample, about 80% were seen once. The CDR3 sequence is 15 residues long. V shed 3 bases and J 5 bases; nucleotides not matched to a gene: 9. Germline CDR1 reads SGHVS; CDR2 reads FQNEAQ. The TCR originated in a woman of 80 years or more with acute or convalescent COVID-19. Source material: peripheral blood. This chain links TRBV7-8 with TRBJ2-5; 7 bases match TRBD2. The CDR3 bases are TGTGCCAGCAGCTTCCTGGGGGGGGGATCGGAGACCCAGTACTTC. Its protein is CASSFLGGGSETQYF.